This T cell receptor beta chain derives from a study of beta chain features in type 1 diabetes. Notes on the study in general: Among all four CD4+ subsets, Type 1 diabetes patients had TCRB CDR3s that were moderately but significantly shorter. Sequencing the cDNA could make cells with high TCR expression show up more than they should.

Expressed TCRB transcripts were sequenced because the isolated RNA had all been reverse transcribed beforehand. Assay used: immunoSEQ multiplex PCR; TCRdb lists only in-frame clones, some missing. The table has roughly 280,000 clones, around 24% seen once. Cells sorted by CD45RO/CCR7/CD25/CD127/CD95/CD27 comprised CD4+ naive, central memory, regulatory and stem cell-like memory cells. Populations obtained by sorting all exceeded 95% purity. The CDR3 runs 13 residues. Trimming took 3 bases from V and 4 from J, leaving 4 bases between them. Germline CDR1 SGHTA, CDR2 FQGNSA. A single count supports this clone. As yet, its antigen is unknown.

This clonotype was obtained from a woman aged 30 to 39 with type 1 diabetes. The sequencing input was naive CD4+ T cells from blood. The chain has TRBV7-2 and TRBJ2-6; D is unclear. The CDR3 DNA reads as TGTGCCAGCAGCTTTAAAGGGGCCAACGTCCTGACTTTC. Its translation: CASSFKGANVLTF.